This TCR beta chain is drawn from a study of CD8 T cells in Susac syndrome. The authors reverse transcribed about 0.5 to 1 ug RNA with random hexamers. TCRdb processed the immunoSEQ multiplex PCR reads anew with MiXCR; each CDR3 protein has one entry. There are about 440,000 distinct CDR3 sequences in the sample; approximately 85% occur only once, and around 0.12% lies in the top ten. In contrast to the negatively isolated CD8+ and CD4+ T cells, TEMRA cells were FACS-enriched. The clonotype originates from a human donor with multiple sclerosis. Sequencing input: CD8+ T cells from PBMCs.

CDR3 loop: CASSPRRYGPSDTQYF. The CDR3, as DNA: TGCGCCAGCAGCCCAAGGCGGTACGGACCCTCAGATACGCAGTATTTT. The J gene is TRBJ2-3, the V gene TRBV5-1, with D uncertain. The CDR3 spans 16 residues. Germline CDR1 is SGHRS and CDR2 is YFSETQ. V lost 4 bases to trimming and J lost 4 bases, with 19 bases between them.